Listed below are T cell receptor beta chains from one sample, sequenced in a study of shared clonotypes between healthy human individuals. Clones were read by immunoSEQ multiplex PCR, and TCRdb kept only the in-frame ones, dropping some. The sample includes about half a million clones, 70% to 85% of them seen just once. The specimen was PBMCs. The receptors shown here come from a woman between 35 and 50 years old in good health. Some clones in this sample may be carry-over from other donors' samples. The CDR3 runs from the conserved cysteine through the conserved F or W. Each record gives: CDR3 DNA, CDR3 protein, J gene, V gene, D gene, clone size. The D gene is left open where the match is weak. Expanded clones are given a class, and other clones once, few, many or no size at all.

CDR3nt: TGTGCCAGCAGTGAGGGGCTCTCTGGAAACACCATATATTTT
CDR3aa: CASSEGLSGNTIYF
j_gene: TRBJ1-3
v_gene: TRBV25-1
d_gene: -
abundance: -

CDR3nt: TGTGCCAGCAGTTACTCGACAGTCTCTAGCACAGATACGCAGTATTTT
CDR3aa: CASSYSTVSSTDTQYF
j_gene: TRBJ2-3
v_gene: TRBV6-5
d_gene: -
abundance: few

CDR3nt: TGTGCCAACTCGGGACGCCCAGGGGACGAGCAGTACTTC
CDR3aa: CANSGRPGDEQYF
j_gene: TRBJ2-7
v_gene: TRBV10-3
d_gene: -
abundance: -

CDR3nt: TGTGCCAGCAGCAGACTAGCTTGCTACGAGCAGTACTTC
CDR3aa: CASSRLACYEQYF
j_gene: TRBJ2-7
v_gene: TRBV6-9
d_gene: TRBD2
abundance: once

CDR3nt: TGTGCCAGCAGTCCAGGACAGGGAGGTGAAAAACTGTTTTTT
CDR3aa: CASSPGQGGEKLFF
j_gene: TRBJ1-4
v_gene: TRBV28
d_gene: TRBD1
abundance: -

CDR3nt: TGTGCCAGCAGCTTTTTTGAAGGTAGCAATCAGCCCCAGCATTTT
CDR3aa: CASSFFEGSNQPQHF
j_gene: TRBJ1-5
v_gene: TRBV7-2
d_gene: -
abundance: -

CDR3nt: TGTGCCAGCAGGAGCGGGGTGAGAGGCATTCAGTACTTC
CDR3aa: CASRSGVRGIQYF
j_gene: TRBJ2-4
v_gene: TRBV28
d_gene: TRBD2
abundance: -

CDR3nt: TGCGCCAGCAGCTTTGGGGGGATCTCTGGAAACACCATATATTTT
CDR3aa: CASSFGGISGNTIYF
j_gene: TRBJ1-3
v_gene: TRBV5-1
d_gene: -
abundance: -

CDR3nt: TGTGCCAGCAGTGTTACGGGACAGGACAATGAGCAGTTCTTC
CDR3aa: CASSVTGQDNEQFF
j_gene: TRBJ2-1
v_gene: TRBV6-1
d_gene: TRBD1
abundance: -

CDR3nt: TGTGCCAGCACCCGTGTCGGGGGGCACTACGAGCAGTACTTC
CDR3aa: CASTRVGGHYEQYF
j_gene: TRBJ2-7
v_gene: TRBV11-2
d_gene: -
abundance: -

CDR3nt: TGTGCCAGCAGTGATATGGGACAGGGGGCGTCTGAAGCTTTCTTT
CDR3aa: CASSDMGQGASEAFF
j_gene: TRBJ1-1
v_gene: TRBV6-1
d_gene: TRBD1
abundance: -

CDR3nt: TGTGCCAGTAACCCAGGGGGAACGAGAACTGAAGCTTTCTTT
CDR3aa: CASNPGGTRTEAFF
j_gene: TRBJ1-1
v_gene: TRBV19
d_gene: TRBD1
abundance: -

CDR3nt: TGTGCCAGCAGCTCCGGGCGGGGGGAAAAACTGTTTTTT
CDR3aa: CASSSGRGEKLFF
j_gene: TRBJ1-4
v_gene: TRBV7-9
d_gene: -
abundance: many

CDR3nt: TGTGCCAGCAGCTTGTGGGGGTACGAGCAGTACTTC
CDR3aa: CASSLWGYEQYF
j_gene: TRBJ2-7
v_gene: TRBV5-5
d_gene: -
abundance: -

CDR3nt: TGTGCCAGCAGCCCCGGAGTGTCAGGGGGCGCGGAGACCCAGTACTTC
CDR3aa: CASSPGVSGGAETQYF
j_gene: TRBJ2-5
v_gene: TRBV5-4
d_gene: TRBD1
abundance: -

CDR3nt: TGTGCCAGCAGTCCCAGGCGACACTATGGCTACACCTTC
CDR3aa: CASSPRRHYGYTF
j_gene: TRBJ1-2
v_gene: TRBV28
d_gene: -
abundance: -

CDR3nt: TGTGCCAGCAGTTACTCGACCGGGGCCGGTGAGCAGTTCTTC
CDR3aa: CASSYSTGAGEQFF
j_gene: TRBJ2-1
v_gene: TRBV6-6
d_gene: -
abundance: once

CDR3nt: TGTGCCCGGGACGGGGGCGGTACGCAGTATTTT
CDR3aa: CARDGGGTQYF
j_gene: TRBJ2-3
v_gene: TRBV30
d_gene: -
abundance: -

CDR3nt: TGTGCCAGCAGTTTATGGGGAGCGAGTGAAAAACTGTTTTTT
CDR3aa: CASSLWGASEKLFF
j_gene: TRBJ1-4
v_gene: TRBV27
d_gene: -
abundance: once

CDR3nt: TGCGCCAGCAGCAAGGTACCCCTCGTAAATACGCAGTATTTT
CDR3aa: CASSKVPLVNTQYF
j_gene: TRBJ2-3
v_gene: TRBV4-1
d_gene: -
abundance: -

CDR3nt: TGTGCCAGCAGTTTCCCATGGACAGAGGGAGAGACCCAGTACTTC
CDR3aa: CASSFPWTEGETQYF
j_gene: TRBJ2-5
v_gene: TRBV28
d_gene: -
abundance: -

CDR3nt: TGCAGCGTTGAAAGGGGACAGATAGTGGATGAGCAGTTCTTC
CDR3aa: CSVERGQIVDEQFF
j_gene: TRBJ2-1
v_gene: TRBV29-1
d_gene: TRBD1
abundance: -

CDR3nt: TGTGCCAGCACCCCCGGCGAGACCCAGTACTTC
CDR3aa: CASTPGETQYF
j_gene: TRBJ2-5
v_gene: TRBV7-9
d_gene: -
abundance: -

CDR3nt: TGTGCCAGCAGCGTGCTAGGGACTAACAATGAGCAGTTCTTC
CDR3aa: CASSVLGTNNEQFF
j_gene: TRBJ2-1
v_gene: TRBV9
d_gene: TRBD2
abundance: -

CDR3nt: TGTGCCAGCAGCCTTTCGTCGTTT
CDR3aa: CASSLSSF
j_gene: TRBJ1-1
v_gene: TRBV7-9
d_gene: -
abundance: -

CDR3nt: TGCAGTGCTAGAGACTCCGAAAAACTGTTTTTT
CDR3aa: CSARDSEKLFF
j_gene: TRBJ1-4
v_gene: TRBV20-1
d_gene: -
abundance: -

CDR3nt: TGCGCCAGCAGCCTAGCGGGAGGGCCAGGTGAGCAGTTCTTC
CDR3aa: CASSLAGGPGEQFF
j_gene: TRBJ2-1
v_gene: TRBV5-1
d_gene: TRBD2
abundance: -

CDR3nt: TGTGCCAGCACACCTAAAGGACAGGACTACGAGCAGTACTTC
CDR3aa: CASTPKGQDYEQYF
j_gene: TRBJ2-7
v_gene: TRBV6-1
d_gene: TRBD1
abundance: -

CDR3nt: TGTGCCAGCAGCTTAGCGGCGGGGAGGTACACTGAAGCTTTTTTT
CDR3aa: CASSLAAGRYTEAFF
j_gene: TRBJ1-1
v_gene: TRBV7-8
d_gene: -
abundance: once

CDR3nt: TGCAGCGTAATAAAGGGACAGGGGAACACTGAAGCTTTCTTT
CDR3aa: CSVIKGQGNTEAFF
j_gene: TRBJ1-1
v_gene: TRBV29-1
d_gene: TRBD1
abundance: -

CDR3nt: TGTGCCAGCAGTTTAATATCGAGGCTAGCGGGGCCAGATACGCAGTATTTT
CDR3aa: CASSLISRLAGPDTQYF
j_gene: TRBJ2-3
v_gene: TRBV28
d_gene: TRBD2
abundance: -

CDR3nt: TGTGCCAGCAGCCTTCCCGGGACCCCATACAATGAGCAGTTCTTC
CDR3aa: CASSLPGTPYNEQFF
j_gene: TRBJ2-1
v_gene: TRBV14
d_gene: -
abundance: -